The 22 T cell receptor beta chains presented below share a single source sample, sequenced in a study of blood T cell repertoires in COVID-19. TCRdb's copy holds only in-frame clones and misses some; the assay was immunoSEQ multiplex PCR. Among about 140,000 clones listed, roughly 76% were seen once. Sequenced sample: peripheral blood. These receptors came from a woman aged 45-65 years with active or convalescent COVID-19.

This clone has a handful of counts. CDR3 loop: CASSSDRDGYTF. CDR3 DNA: TGTGCCAGTAGTTCGGACAGGGATGGCTACACCTTC. This rearrangement joins TRBV19 to TRBJ1-2, with TRBD1 matching over 8 bases. CDR1 is LNHDA and CDR2 is SQIVND in the germline V gene (reference sequence). CDR3 length: 12 residues. V lost 5 bases and J lost 6; bases outside the gene matches: 2.

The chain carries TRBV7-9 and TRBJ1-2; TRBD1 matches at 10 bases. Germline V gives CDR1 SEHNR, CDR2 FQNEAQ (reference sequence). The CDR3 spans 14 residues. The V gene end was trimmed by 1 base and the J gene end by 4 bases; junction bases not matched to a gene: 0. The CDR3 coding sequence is TGTGCCAGCAGCTTAGGGACAGGGGGCTATGGCTACACCTTC. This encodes CASSLGTGGYGYTF.

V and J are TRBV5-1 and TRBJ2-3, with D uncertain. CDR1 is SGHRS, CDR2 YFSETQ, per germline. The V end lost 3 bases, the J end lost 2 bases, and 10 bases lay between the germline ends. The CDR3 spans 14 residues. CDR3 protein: CASSYERDTDTQYF. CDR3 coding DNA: TGCGCCAGCAGCTATGAGCGAGACACAGATACGCAGTATTTT.

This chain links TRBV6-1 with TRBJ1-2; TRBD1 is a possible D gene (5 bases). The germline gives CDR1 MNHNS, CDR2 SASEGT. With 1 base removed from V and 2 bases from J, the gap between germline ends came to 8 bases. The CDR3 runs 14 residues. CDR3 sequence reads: CASSEGGTNYGYTF. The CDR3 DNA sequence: TGTGCCAGCAGTGAAGGGGGCACCAACTATGGCTACACCTTC.

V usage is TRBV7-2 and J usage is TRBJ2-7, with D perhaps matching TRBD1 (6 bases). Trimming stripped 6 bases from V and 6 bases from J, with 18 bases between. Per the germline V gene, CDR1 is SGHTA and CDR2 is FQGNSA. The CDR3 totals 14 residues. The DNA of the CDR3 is TGTGCCAGCAGACCTGACAGGCGTCGAACCGAGCAGTACTTC. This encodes CASRPDRRRTEQYF.

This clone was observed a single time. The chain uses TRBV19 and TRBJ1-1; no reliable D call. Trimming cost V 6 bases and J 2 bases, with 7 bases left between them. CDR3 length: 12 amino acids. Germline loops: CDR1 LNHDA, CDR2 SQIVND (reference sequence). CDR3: CASSSTNTEAFF. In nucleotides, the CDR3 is TGTGCCAGTAGCTCCACTAACACTGAAGCTTTCTTT. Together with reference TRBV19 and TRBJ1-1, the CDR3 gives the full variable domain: DGGITQSPKYLFRKEGQNVTLSCEQNLNHDAMYWYRQDPGQGLRLIYYSQIVNDFQKGDIAEGYSVSREKKESFPLTVTSAQKNPTAFYLCASSSTNTEAFFGQGTRLTVV.

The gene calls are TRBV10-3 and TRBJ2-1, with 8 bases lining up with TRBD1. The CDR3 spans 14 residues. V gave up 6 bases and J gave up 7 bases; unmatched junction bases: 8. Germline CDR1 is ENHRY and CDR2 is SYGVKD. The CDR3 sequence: CAIRGQGTDNEQFF. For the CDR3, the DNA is TGTGCCATCAGAGGACAGGGTACCGATAATGAGCAGTTCTTC.

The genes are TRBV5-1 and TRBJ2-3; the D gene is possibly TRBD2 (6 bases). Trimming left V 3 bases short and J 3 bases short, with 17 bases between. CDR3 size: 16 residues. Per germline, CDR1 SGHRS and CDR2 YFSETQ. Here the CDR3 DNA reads TGCGCCAGCAGCTCTGGTGACGGGAGTGGTACAGATACGCAGTATTTT. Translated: CASSSGDGSGTDTQYF.

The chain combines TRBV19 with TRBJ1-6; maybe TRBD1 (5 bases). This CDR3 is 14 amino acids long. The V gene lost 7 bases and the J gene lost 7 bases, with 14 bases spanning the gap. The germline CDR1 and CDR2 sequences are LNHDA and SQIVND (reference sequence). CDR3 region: CASTQRGSNSPLHF. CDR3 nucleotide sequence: TGTGCCAGTACCCAAAGGGGCAGCAATTCACCCCTCCACTTT.

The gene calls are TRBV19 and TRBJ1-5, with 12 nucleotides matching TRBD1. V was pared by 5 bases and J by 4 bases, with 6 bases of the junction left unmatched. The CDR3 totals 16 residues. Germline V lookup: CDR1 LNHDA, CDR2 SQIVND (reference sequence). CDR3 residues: CASSRGDRGQNQPQHF. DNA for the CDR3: TGTGCCAGTAGTCGGGGGGACAGGGGGCAGAATCAGCCCCAGCATTTT.

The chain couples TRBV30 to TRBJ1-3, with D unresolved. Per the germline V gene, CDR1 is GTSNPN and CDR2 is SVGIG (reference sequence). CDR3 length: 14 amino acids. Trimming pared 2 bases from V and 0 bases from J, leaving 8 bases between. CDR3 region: CAWSHQASGNTIYF. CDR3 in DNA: TGTGCCTGGAGTCATCAAGCCTCTGGAAACACCATATATTTT.

The CDR3 spells CASSYSRDTEAFF. The CDR3 coding sequence is TGTGCCAGCAGTTACTCACGAGACACTGAAGCTTTCTTT. This chain joins TRBV6-2 or TRBV6-3 and TRBJ1-1; D uncertain. Trimming cost V 0 bases and J 3 bases, with 5 bases left between them. CDR3 length equals 13 residues. The germline gives CDR1 MNHEY, CDR2 SVGEGT.

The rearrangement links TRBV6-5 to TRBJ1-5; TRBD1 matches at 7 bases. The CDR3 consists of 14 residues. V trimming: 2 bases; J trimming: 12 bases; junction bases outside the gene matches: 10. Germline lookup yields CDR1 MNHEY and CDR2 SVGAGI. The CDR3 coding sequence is TGTGCCAGCAGTTACCCCGGACAGGCGAAAATCCAGCATTTT. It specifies CASSYPGQAKIQHF.

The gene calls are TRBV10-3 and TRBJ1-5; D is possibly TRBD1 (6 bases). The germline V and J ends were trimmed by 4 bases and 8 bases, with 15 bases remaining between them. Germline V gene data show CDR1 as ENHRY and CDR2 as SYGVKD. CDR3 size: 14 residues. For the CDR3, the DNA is TGTGCCATCAGTGTAGGGGGGGTCCTGGAGCCCCAGCATTTT. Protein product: CAISVGGVLEPQHF.

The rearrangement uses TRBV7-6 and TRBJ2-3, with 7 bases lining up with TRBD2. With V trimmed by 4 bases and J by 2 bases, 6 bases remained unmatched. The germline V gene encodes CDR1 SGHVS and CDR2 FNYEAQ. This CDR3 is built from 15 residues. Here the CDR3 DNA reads TGTGCCAGCAGCTCGACTAGCCGAGACACAGATACGCAGTATTTT. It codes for CASSSTSRDTDTQYF. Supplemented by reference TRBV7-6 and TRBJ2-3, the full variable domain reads GAGVSQSPRYKVTKRGQDVALRCDPISGHVSLYWYRQALGQGPEFLTYFNYEAQQDKSGLPNDRFSAERPEGSISTLTIQRTEQRDSAMYRCASSSTSRDTDTQYFGPGTRLTVL.

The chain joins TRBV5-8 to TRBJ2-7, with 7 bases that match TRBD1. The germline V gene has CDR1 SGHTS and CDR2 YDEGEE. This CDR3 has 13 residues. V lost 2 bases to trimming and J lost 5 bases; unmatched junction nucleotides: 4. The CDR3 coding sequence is TGTGCCAGCAGCTTCGACAGGGAAGACGAGCAGTACTTC. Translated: CASSFDREDEQYF.

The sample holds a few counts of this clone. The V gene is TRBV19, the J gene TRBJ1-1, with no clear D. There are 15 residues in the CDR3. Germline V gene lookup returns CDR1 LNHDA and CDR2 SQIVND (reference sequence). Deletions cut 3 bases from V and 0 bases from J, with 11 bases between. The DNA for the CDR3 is TGTGCCAGTAGTATTCATCCAGGATTGAACACTGAAGCTTTCTTT. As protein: CASSIHPGLNTEAFF. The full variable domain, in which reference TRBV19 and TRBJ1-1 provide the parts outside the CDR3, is DGGITQSPKYLFRKEGQNVTLSCEQNLNHDAMYWYRQDPGQGLRLIYYSQIVNDFQKGDIAEGYSVSREKKESFPLTVTSAQKNPTAFYLCASSIHPGLNTEAFFGQGTRLTVV.

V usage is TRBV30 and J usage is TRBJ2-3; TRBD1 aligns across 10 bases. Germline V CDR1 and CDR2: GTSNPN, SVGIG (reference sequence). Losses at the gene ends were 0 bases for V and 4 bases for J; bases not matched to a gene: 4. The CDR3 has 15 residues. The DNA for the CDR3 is TGTGCCTGGAGTGTCCGGGACAGGGGTGCAGATACGCAGTATTTT. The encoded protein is CAWSVRDRGADTQYF.

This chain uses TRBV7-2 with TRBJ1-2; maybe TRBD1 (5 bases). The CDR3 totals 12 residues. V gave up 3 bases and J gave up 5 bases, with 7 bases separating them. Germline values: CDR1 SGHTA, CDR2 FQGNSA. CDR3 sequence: CASSFGGYGYTF. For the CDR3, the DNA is TGTGCCAGCAGCTTTGGGGGGTATGGCTACACCTTC.

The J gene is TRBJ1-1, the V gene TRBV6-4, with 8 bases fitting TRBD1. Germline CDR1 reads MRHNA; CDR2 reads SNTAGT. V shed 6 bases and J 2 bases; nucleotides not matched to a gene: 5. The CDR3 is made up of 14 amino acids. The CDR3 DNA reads TGTGCCAGCAGCAAGGACAGGGCAAACACTGAAGCTTTCTTT. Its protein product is CASSKDRANTEAFF.

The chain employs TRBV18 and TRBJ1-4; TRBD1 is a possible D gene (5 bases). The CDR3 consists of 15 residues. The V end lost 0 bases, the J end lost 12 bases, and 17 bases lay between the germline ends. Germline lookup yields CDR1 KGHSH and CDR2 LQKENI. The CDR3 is CASSPPVGTTVELFF. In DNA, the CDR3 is TGTGCCAGCTCACCACCGGTGGGGACTACAGTGGAACTGTTTTTT.

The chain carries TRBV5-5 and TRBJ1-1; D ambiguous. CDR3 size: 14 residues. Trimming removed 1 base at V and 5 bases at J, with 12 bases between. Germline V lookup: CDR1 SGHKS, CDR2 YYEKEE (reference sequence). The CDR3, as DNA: TGTGCCAGCAGCTTGATTACTACGGCTACTGAAGCTTTCTTT. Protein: CASSLITTATEAFF. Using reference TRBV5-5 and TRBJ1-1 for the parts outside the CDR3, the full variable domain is DAGVTQSPTHLIKTRGQQVTLRCSPISGHKSVSWYQQVLGQGPQFIFQYYEKEERGRGNFPDRFSARQFPNYSSELNVNALLLGDSALYLCASSLITTATEAFFGQGTRLTVV.